The entry below describes one TCR beta chain. The data were taken from a study of blood T cell repertoires in COVID-19. Study-wide background: Samples came from the United States, Italy and Spain, spanning acute and convalescent COVID-19. In each case, the material was cDNA or gDNA derived from T cells, B-cell-depleted T cells, or PBMCs.

Libraries were prepared by immunoSEQ multiplex PCR; TCRdb keeps only in-frame clonotypes and omits some of them. Counted here are around 62,000 clones, 65% to 90% occurring once; the ten biggest clones make up more than 20%. Germline loops: CDR1 SNHLY, CDR2 FYNNEI. The CDR3 extends over 16 amino acids. V was pared by 3 bases and J by 0 bases, with 12 bases between. The source material was peripheral blood. This sequence joins TRBV2 and TRBJ2-4; perhaps TRBD2 as D (6 bases). This clonotype was obtained from a man aged 45-65 years with acute or convalescent COVID-19. This chain's CDR3 is CASSDYLATAKNIQYF. The CDR3 DNA reads TGTGCCAGCAGTGATTATCTAGCGACAGCCAAAAACATTCAGTACTTC.